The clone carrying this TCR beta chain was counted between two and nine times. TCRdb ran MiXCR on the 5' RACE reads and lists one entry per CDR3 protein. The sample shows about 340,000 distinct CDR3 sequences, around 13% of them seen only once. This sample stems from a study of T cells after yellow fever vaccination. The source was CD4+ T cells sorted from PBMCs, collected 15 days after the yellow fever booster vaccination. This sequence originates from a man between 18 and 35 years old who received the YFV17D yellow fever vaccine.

CDR3: CASRDRASYEQYF. The DNA of the CDR3 is TGTGCCAGCAGGGACAGGGCTTCCTACGAGCAGTACTTC. The chain uses TRBV7-2 and TRBJ2-7, with 8 bases identical to TRBD1. J was trimmed by 1 base and V by 6 bases; bases with no gene match: 2. This CDR3 has 13 residues. The germline gives CDR1 SGHTA, CDR2 FQGNSA.